A single count supports the clone carrying this T cell receptor beta chain. These data come from a study of neoadjuvant anti-PD-1 for oral cavity cancer. Clones were sequenced by immunoSEQ multiplex PCR, and TCRdb holds only the in-frame ones, with some missing. The profile covers 20,000 to 25,000 clones, with roughly 45% appearing a single time and under 40% taken by the ten largest. Noted time point: after neoadjuvant nivolumab, at surgical resection. The CDR3 runs to 15 residues. V lost 6 bases to trimming and J lost 10 bases; unmatched junction nucleotides: 15. Looked up from germline, CDR1 is LNHDA and CDR2 is SQIVND (reference sequence).

Source: tumor tissue, taken after nivolumab (anti-PD-1) treatment. The clonotype was recovered from a person aged 40 to 85 with oral cavity squamous cell carcinoma. This sequence joins TRBV19 and TRBJ2-3; 8 bases are shared with TRBD1. The CDR3 is CASRKGQADQGAQYF. The CDR3 nucleotides are TGTGCCAGTAGGAAGGGACAGGCGGATCAGGGCGCGCAGTATTTT.